The T cell receptor (beta chain) under discussion was sequenced for a study of vaccination and CD4 T cells after COVID-19. Study at large: Nine convalescent patients had mild and one had severe PCR-confirmed SARS-CoV-2 disease. Cultures that served as controls received a CEFX pool, an HIV-1 Nef pool, or no peptide. The authors exposed cells to overlapping spike peptides derived from SARS-CoV-2, HCoV-NL63, HCoV-OC43 and HCoV-229E.

For this clonotype: What it recognizes is unknown.

At the Johns Hopkins FTIC core, DNA taken from cultured CD4+ T cells was sequenced by way of the Oncomine TCR Beta short-read assay. TCRdb recomputed calls from the PCR reads with MiXCR, one row per CDR3 protein. The sample yields under 20,000 distinct CDR3 sequences, approximately 33% seen once. Treatment specified: roughly 11-day PBMC culture with coronavirus spike peptide pools or control peptides (ViraFEST assay). The material sequenced was cultured CD4+ T cells from blood. This clonotype was obtained from a human donor with COVID-19.

CDR3 coding DNA: TGTGTCGAGTTACCTACAGGGAATATGCGCACTGAAGCTTTCTTT. It translates to CVELPTGNMRTEAFF. The V and J genes are TRBV7-9 and TRBJ1-1; a possible D gene is TRBD1 (6 bases). There are 15 residues in the CDR3. Germline V gene sequence: CDR1 SEHNR, CDR2 FQNEAQ (reference sequence).